This TCR beta chain was sequenced for a study of T cell responses to AZD1222 COVID-19 vaccine. Findings and caveats of the study: With dominance at 160-218 and 743-854, vaccine-associated CD4 TCRs spanned spike. Among AZD1222 vaccinees, only six were seropositive at baseline.

Here immunoSEQ multiplex PCR was the method, and the copy in TCRdb shows in-frame clones only, minus some. The sample consists of under 170,000 clones, approximately 92% of them appearing once. Worth noting for this clone: As yet, its antigen is unknown.

The V gene's germline CDR1 is LNHDA and CDR2 SQIVND (reference sequence). The CDR3 covers 16 residues. The V end lost 5 bases, the J end lost 5 bases, and 21 bases lay between the germline ends. Pooled together were second doses at about 4 or about 12 weeks. The chain carries TRBV19 and TRBJ1-1; D not resolved. The sample was peripheral blood, taken 28 days after the second AZD1222 dose. This clonotype was sampled from an adult who received the AZD1222 COVID-19 vaccine. As DNA, the CDR3 is TGTGCCAGTAGTTCGGAAAGGCCCCTCATATGGACTGAAGCTTTCTTT. This translates into CASSSERPLIWTEAFF.